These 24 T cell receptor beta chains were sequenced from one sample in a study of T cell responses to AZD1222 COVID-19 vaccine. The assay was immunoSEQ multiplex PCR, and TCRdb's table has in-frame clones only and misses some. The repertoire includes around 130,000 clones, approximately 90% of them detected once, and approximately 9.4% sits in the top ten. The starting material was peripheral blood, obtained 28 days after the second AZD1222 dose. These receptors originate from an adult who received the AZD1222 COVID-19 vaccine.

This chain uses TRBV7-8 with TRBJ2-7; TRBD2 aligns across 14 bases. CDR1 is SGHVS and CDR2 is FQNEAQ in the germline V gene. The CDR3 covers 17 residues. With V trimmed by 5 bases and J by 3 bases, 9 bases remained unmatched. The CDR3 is CASSPTGLAGGHYEQYF. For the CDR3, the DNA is TGTGCCAGCAGCCCAACTGGACTAGCGGGGGGCCACTACGAGCAGTACTTC.

DNA of the CDR3: TGTGCCAGCAGCCCCCTTTCGACAGGGCCCTACAATGAGCAGTTCTTC. It specifies CASSPLSTGPYNEQFF. The chain recombines TRBV5-8 with TRBJ2-1; 7 nucleotides match TRBD1. CDR1 and CDR2 from the germline V gene are SGHTS and YDEGEE. Trimming at V came to 4 bases and at J to 2 bases, leaving 9 bases not matched to a gene. CDR3 length: 16 residues.

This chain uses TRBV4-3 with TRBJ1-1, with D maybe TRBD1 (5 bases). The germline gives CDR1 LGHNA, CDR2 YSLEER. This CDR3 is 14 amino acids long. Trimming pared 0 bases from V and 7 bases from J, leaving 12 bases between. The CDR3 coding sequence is TGCGCCAGCAGCCAAGAGGGGGTAATAAGTGAAGCTTTCTTT. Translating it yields CASSQEGVISEAFF.

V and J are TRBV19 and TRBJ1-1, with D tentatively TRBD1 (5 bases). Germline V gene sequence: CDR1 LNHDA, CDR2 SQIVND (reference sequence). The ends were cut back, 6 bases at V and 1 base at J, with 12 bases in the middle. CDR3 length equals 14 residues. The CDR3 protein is CASSPEGWNTEAFF. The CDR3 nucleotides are TGTGCCAGTAGCCCCGAGGGGTGGAACACTGAAGCTTTCTTT. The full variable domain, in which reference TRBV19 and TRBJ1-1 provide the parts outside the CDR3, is DGGITQSPKYLFRKEGQNVTLSCEQNLNHDAMYWYRQDPGQGLRLIYYSQIVNDFQKGDIAEGYSVSREKKESFPLTVTSAQKNPTAFYLCASSPEGWNTEAFFGQGTRLTVV.

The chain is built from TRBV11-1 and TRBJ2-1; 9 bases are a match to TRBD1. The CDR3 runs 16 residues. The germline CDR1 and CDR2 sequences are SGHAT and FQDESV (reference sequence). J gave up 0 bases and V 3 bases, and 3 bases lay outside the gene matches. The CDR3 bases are TGTGCCAGCAGCTTTGGGGACAGGGTCTCCTACAATGAGCAGTTCTTC. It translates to CASSFGDRVSYNEQFF. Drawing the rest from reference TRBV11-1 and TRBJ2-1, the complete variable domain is EAEVAQSPRYKITEKSQAVAFWCDPISGHATLYWYRQILGQGPELLVQFQDESVVDDSQLPKDRFSAERLKGVDSTLKIQPAELGDSAMYLCASSFGDRVSYNEQFFGPGTRLTVL.

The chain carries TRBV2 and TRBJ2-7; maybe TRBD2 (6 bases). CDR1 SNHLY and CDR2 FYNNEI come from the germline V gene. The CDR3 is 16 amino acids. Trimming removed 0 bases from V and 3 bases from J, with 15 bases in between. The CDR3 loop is CASSEARESQGYEQYF. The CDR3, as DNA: TGTGCCAGCAGTGAAGCACGGGAGTCCCAGGGCTACGAGCAGTACTTC.

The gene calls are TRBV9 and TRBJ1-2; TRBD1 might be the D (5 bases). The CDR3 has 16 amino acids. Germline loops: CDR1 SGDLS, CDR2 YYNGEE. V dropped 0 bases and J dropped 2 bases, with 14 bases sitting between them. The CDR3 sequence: CASSVDLERGNYGYTF. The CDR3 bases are TGTGCCAGCAGCGTAGACCTTGAACGGGGGAACTATGGCTACACCTTC.

CDR3: CASSPPHEGAMDEQFF. DNA of the CDR3: TGTGCCAGCTCACCACCTCACGAGGGGGCGATGGATGAGCAGTTCTTC. This chain uses TRBV18 with TRBJ2-1; 7 bases map to TRBD1. Looked up from germline, CDR1 is KGHSH and CDR2 is LQKENI. The CDR3 contains 16 residues. V lost 0 bases to trimming and J lost 8 bases; unmatched junction nucleotides: 10.

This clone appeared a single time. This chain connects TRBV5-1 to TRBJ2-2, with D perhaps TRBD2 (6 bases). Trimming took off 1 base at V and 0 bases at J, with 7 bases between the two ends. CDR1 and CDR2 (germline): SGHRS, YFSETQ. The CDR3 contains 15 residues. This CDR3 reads CASSLRGTNTGELFF. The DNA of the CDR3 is TGCGCCAGCAGCTTGCGGGGGACGAACACCGGGGAGCTGTTTTTT.

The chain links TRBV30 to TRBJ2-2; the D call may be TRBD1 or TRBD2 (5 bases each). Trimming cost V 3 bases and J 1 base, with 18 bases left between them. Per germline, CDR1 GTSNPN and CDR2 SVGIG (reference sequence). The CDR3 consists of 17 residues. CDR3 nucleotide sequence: TGTGCCTGGAGCGGCCCGGGGCTACGAAAGAACACCGGGGAGCTGTTTTTT. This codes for CAWSGPGLRKNTGELFF.

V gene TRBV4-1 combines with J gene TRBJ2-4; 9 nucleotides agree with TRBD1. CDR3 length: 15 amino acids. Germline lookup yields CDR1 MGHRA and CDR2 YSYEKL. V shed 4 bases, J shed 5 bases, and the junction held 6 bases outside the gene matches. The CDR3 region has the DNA TGCGCCAGCAGCCCGGACAGGGGTGTGCAAAACATTCAGTACTTC. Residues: CASSPDRGVQNIQYF.

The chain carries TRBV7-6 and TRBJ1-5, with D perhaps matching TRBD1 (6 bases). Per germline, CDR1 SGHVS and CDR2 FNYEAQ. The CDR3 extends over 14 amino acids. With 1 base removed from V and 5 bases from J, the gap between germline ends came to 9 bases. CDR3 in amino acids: CASSLGGGHQPQHF. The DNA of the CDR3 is TGTGCCAGCAGCTTAGGGGGGGGCCATCAGCCCCAGCATTTT.

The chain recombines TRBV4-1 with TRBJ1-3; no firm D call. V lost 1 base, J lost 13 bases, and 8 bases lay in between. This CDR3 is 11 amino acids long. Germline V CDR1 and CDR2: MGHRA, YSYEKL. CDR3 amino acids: CASSQGMPIYF. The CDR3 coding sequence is TGCGCCAGCAGCCAAGGGATGCCGATATATTTT.

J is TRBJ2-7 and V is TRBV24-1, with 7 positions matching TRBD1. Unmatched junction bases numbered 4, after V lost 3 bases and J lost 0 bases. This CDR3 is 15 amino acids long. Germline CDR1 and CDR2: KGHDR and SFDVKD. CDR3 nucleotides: TGTGCCACCAGTGATCGGGACAGTTCCTCCTACGAGCAGTACTTC. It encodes CATSDRDSSSYEQYF.

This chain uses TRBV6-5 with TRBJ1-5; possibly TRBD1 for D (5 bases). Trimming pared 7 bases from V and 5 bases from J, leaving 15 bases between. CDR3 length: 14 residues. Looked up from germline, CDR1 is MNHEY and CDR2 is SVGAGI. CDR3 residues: CASMAGFSDQPQHF. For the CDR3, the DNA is TGTGCCAGCATGGCAGGGTTTTCGGATCAGCCCCAGCATTTT.

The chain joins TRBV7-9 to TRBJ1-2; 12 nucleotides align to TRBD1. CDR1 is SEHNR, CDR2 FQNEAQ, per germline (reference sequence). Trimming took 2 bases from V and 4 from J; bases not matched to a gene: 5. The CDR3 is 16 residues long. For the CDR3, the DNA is TGTGCCAGCAGCTTATGGGACAGGGGGCCTTCCTATGGCTACACCTTC. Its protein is CASSLWDRGPSYGYTF.

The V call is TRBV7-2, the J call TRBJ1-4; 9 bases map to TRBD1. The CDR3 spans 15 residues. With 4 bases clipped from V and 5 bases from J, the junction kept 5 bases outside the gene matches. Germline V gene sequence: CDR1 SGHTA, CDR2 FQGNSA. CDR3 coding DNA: TGTGCCAGCAGCTCCGAGGACAGGGGAAATGAAAAACTGTTTTTT. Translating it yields CASSSEDRGNEKLFF.

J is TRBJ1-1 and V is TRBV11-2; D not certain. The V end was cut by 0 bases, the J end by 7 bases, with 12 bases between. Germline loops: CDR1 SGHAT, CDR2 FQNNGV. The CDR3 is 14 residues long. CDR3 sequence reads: CASSLEGFFGEAFF. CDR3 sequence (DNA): TGTGCCAGCAGCTTAGAGGGATTCTTCGGTGAAGCTTTCTTT.

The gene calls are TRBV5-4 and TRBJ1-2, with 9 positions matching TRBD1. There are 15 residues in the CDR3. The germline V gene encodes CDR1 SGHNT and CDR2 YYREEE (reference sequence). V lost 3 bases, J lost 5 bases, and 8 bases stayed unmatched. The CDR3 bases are TGTGCCAGCAGCTCGGGGGACAGGGAATTTTATGGCTACACCTTC. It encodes CASSSGDREFYGYTF. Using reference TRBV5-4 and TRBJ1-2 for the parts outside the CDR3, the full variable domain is ETGVTQSPTHLIKTRGQQVTLRCSSQSGHNTVSWYQQALGQGPQFIFQYYREEENGRGNFPPRFSGLQFPNYSSELNVNALELDDSALYLCASSSGDREFYGYTFGSGTRLTVV.

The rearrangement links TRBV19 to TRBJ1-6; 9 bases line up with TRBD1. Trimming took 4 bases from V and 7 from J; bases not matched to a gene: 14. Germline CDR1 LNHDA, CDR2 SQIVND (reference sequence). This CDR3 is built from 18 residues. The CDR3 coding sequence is TGTGCCAGTAGTACGGCCCCGGGACAGGGATTTCGGAATTCACCCCTCCACTTT. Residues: CASSTAPGQGFRNSPLHF.

The CDR3 sequence: CASSLGQGAGNEQFF. The CDR3 DNA follows: TGCGCCAGCAGCTTGGGTCAGGGGGCGGGTAATGAGCAGTTCTTC. The genes are TRBV5-1 and TRBJ2-1; 8 bases line up with TRBD1. This CDR3 comprises 15 residues. Unmatched junction bases numbered 6, after V lost 0 bases and J lost 7 bases. Germline CDR1 is SGHRS and CDR2 is YFSETQ.

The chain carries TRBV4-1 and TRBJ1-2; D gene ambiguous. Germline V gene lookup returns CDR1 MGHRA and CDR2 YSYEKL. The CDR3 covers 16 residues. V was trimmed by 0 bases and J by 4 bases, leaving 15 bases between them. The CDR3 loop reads CASSQDETAFSYGYTF. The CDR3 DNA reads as TGCGCCAGCAGCCAAGACGAAACGGCTTTCTCCTATGGCTACACCTTC.

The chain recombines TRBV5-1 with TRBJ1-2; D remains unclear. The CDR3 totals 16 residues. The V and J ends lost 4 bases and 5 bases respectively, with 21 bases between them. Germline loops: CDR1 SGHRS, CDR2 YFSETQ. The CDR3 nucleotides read TGCGCCAGCAGCGAAGGAGGAGGTGGGGTGGGATATGGCTACACCTTC. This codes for CASSEGGGGVGYGYTF.

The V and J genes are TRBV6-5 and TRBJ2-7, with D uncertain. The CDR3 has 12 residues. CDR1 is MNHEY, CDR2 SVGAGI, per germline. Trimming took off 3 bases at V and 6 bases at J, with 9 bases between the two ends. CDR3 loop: CASSYARGEQYF. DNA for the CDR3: TGTGCCAGCAGTTATGCAAGAGGCGAGCAGTACTTC.